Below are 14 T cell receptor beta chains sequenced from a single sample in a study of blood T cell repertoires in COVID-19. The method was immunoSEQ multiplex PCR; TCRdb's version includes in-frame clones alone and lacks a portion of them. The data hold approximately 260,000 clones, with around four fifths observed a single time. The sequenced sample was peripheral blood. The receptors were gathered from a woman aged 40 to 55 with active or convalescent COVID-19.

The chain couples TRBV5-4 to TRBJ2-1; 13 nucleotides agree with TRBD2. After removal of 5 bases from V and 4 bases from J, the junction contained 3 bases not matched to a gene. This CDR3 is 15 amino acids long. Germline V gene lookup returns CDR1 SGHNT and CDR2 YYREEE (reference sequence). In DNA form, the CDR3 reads TGTGCCAGCAGTACTAGCGGGGGGGCATACAATGAGCAGTTCTTC. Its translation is CASSTSGGAYNEQFF.

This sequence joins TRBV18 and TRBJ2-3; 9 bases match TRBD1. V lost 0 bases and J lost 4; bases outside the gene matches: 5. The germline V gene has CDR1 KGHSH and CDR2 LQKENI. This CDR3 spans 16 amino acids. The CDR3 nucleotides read TGTGCCAGCTCACCACCGAACAGGGGGCCCCCAGATACGCAGTATTTT. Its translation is CASSPPNRGPPDTQYF.

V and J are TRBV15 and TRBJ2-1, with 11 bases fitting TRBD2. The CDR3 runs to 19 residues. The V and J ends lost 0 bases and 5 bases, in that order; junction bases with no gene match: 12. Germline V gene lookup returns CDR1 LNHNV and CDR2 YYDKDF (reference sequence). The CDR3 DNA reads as TGTGCCACCAGCAGAGATTCGTGGGCTAGCGGGGGGCAAGACAATGAGCAGTTCTTC. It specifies CATSRDSWASGGQDNEQFF.

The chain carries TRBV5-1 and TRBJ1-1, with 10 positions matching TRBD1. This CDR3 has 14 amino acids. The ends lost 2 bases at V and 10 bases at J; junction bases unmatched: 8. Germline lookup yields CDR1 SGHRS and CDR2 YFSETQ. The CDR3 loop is CASSFRDRGEGAFF. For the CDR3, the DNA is TGCGCCAGCAGCTTCCGGGACAGGGGAGAAGGAGCTTTCTTT.

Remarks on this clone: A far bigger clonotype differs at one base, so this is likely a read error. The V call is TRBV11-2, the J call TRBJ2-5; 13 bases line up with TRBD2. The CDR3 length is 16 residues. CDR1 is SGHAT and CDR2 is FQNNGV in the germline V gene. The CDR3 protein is CARSFTSGGGQQTQYF. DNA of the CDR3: TGTGCCCGCAGCTTCACTAGCGGGGGGGGGCAGCAGACCCAGTACTTC.

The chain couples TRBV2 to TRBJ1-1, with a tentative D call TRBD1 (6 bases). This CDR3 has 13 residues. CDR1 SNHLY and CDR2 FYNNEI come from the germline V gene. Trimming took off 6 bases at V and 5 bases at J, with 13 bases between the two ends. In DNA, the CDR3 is TGTGCCAGCAGCCAGGGGTATGGTACTGAAGCTTTCTTT. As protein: CASSQGYGTEAFF. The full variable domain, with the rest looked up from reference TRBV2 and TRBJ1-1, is EPEVTQTPSHQVTQMGQEVILRCVPISNHLYFYWYRQILGQKVEFLVSFYNNEISEKSEIFDDQFSVERPDGSNFTLKIRSTKLEDSAMYFCASSQGYGTEAFFGQGTRLTVV.

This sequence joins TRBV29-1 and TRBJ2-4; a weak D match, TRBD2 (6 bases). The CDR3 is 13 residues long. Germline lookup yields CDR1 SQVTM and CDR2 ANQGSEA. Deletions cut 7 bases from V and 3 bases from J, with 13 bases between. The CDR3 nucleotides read TGCAGCGCCCGCCCCGGGGGCAAAAACATTCAGTACTTC. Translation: CSARPGGKNIQYF.

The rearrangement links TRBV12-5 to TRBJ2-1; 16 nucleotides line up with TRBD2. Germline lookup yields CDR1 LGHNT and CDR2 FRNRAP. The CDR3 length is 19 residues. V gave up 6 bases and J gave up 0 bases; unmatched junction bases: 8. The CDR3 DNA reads TGTGCTAGTGGCCCCACGGGACTAGCGGGGGGGAGCTCCTACAATGAGCAGTTCTTC. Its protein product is CASGPTGLAGGSSYNEQFF.

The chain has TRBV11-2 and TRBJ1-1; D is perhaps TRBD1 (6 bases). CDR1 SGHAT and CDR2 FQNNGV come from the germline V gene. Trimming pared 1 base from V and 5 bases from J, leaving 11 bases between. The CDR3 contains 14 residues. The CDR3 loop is CASSLGFRGTEAFF. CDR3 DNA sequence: TGTGCCAGCAGCTTAGGGTTCAGGGGTACTGAAGCTTTCTTT.

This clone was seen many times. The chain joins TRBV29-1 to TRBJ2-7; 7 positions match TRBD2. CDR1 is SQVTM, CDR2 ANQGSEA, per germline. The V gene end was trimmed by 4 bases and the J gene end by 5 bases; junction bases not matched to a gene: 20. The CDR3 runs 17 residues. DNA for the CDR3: TGCAGCGTTGTTGGTGGGGCTCCCTATGGGGGGGTGAACGAGCAGTACTTC. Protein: CSVVGGAPYGGVNEQYF.

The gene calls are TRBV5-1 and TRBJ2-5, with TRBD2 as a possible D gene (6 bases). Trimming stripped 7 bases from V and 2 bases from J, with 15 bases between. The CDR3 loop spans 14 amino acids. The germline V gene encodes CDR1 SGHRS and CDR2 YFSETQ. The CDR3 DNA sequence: TGCGCCAGCCAACTCCGGGACTTACAAGAGACCCAGTACTTC. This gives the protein CASQLRDLQETQYF.

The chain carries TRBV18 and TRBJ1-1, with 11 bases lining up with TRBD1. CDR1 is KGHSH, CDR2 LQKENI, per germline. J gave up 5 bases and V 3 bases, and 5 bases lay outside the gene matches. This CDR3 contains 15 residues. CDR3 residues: CASSPPGTGGTEAFF. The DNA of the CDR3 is TGTGCCAGCTCACCCCCCGGGACAGGGGGAACTGAAGCTTTCTTT.

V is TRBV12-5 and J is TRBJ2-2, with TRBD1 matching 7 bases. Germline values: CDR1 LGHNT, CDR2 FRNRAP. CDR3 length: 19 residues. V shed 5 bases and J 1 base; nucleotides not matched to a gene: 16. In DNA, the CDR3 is TGTGCTAGTGGTCTATCGAAATTACCGGGACAGCTGAACACCGGGGAGCTGTTTTTT. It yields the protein CASGLSKLPGQLNTGELFF.

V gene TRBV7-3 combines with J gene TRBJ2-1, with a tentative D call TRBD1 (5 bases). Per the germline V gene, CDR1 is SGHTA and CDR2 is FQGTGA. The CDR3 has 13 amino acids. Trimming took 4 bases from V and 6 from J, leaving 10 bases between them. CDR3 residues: CASSSRVSNEQFF. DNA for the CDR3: TGTGCCAGCAGCTCCAGGGTGAGCAATGAGCAGTTCTTC.